This T cell receptor (beta chain) was identified in a study of molecular identifiers for immune sequencing clone quantification. In this sample, this clonotype turned up many times. Germline loops: CDR1 SNHLY, CDR2 FYNNEI. The germline V and J ends were trimmed by 4 bases and 5 bases, with 17 bases remaining between them. The CDR3 runs 15 residues. Preparation methods for the bulk TCR libraries were those previously described, with listed TCR primers. TCRdb itself ran the PCR reads through MiXCR, one entry per CDR3 protein. Of a few hundred thousand distinct CDR3 sequences in the sample, around 23% are singletons; the top ten hold 0.7% to 0.9%.

The chain combines TRBV2 with TRBJ2-5, with D tentatively TRBD2 (5 bases). This sequence originates from a human donor in good health. Some libraries in this study had Jurkat cell RNA spiked in. Material for sequencing was naive CD8+ T cells from blood, with Jurkat cell RNA spiked in. As to subset: FACS-sorted CD8+CD4-CCR7+CD45RA+ naive T cells. This CDR3 is CASSVSTGMEETQYF. Written as DNA, the CDR3 is TGTGCCAGCAGTGTCTCCACGGGGATGGAGGAGACCCAGTACTTC.